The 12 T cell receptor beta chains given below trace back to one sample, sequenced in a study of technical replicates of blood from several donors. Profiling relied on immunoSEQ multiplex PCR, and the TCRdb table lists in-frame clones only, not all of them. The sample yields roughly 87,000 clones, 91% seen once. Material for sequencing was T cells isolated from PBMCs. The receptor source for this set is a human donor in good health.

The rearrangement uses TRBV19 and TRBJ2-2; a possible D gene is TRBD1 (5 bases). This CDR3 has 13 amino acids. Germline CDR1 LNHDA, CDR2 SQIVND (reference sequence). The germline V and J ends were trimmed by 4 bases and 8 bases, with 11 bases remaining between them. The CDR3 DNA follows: TGTGCCAGTAGTACGACAGCTGTGGGGGAGCTGTTTTTT. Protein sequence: CASSTTAVGELFF.

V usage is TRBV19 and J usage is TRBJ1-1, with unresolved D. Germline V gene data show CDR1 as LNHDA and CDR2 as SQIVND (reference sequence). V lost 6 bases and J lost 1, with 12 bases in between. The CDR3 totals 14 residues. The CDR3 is CASRWRASNTEAFF. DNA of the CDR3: TGTGCCAGTAGATGGAGGGCATCGAACACTGAAGCTTTCTTT.

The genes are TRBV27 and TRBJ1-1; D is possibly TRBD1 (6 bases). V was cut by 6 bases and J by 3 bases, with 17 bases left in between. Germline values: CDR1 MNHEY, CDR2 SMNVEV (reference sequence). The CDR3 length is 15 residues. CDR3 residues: CASSPVRGGYTEAFF. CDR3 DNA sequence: TGTGCCAGCAGCCCAGTCAGGGGTGGGTACACTGAAGCTTTCTTT.

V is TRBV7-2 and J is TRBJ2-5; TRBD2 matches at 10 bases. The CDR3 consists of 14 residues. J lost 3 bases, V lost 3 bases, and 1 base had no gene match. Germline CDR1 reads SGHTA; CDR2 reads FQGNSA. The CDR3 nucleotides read TGTGCCAGCAGCTTTCTAGCGGGAGAAGAGACCCAGTACTTC. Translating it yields CASSFLAGEETQYF.

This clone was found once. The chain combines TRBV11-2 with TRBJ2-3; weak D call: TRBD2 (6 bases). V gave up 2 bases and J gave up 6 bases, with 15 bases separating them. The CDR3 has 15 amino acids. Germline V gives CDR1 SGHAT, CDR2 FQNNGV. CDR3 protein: CASSLSSGPQDTQYF. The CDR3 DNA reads TGTGCCAGCAGCTTAAGTAGCGGACCTCAGGATACGCAGTATTTT. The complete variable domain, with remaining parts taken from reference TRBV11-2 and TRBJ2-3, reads EAGVAQSPRYKIIEKRQSVAFWCNPISGHATLYWYQQILGQGPKLLIQFQNNGVVDDSQLPKDRFSAERLKGVDSTLKIQPAKLEDSAVYLCASSLSSGPQDTQYFGPGTRLTVL.

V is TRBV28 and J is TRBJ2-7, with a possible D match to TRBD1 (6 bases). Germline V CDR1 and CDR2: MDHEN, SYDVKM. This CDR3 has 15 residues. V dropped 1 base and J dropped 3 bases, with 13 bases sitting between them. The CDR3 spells CASSLLDSKRYEQYF. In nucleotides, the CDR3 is TGTGCCAGCAGTTTATTGGACAGTAAGCGCTACGAGCAGTACTTC.

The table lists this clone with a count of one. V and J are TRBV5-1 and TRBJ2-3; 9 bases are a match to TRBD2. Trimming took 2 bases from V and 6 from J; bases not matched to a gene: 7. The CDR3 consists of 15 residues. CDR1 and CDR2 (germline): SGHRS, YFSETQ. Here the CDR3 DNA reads TGCGCCAGCAGCTTTGGCGGGAGGGCTTGGGATACGCAGTATTTT. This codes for CASSFGGRAWDTQYF.

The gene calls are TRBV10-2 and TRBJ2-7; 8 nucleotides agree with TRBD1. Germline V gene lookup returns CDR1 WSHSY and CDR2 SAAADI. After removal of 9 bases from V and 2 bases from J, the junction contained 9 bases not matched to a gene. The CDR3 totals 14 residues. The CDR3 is CASGPGTGPYEQYF. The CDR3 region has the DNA TGCGCCAGTGGACCCGGGACAGGACCCTACGAGCAGTACTTC.

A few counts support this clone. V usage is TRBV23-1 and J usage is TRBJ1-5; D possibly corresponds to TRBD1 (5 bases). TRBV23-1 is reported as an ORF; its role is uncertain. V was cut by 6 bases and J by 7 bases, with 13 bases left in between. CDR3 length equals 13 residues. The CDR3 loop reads CASRPIWGQPQHF. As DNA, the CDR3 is TGCGCCAGCAGGCCAATCTGGGGCCAGCCCCAGCATTTT.

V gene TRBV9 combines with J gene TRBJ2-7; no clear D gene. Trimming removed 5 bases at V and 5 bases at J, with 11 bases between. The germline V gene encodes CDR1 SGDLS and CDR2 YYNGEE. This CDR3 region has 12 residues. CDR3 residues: CASSSQNNEQYF. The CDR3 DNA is TGTGCCAGCAGTTCTCAGAACAACGAGCAGTACTTC. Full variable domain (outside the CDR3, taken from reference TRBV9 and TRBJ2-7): DSGVTQTPKHLITATGQRVTLRCSPRSGDLSVYWYQQSLDQGLQFLIQYYNGEERAKGNILERFSAQQFPDLHSELNLSSLELGDSALYFCASSSQNNEQYFGPGTRLTVT.

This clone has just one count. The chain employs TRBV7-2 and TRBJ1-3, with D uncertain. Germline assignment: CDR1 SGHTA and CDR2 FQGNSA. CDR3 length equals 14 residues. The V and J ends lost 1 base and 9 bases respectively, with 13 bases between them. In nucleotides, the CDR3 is TGTGCCAGCAGCTTAGAGAGGGAAGTTCGCACCATATATTTT. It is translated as CASSLEREVRTIYF.

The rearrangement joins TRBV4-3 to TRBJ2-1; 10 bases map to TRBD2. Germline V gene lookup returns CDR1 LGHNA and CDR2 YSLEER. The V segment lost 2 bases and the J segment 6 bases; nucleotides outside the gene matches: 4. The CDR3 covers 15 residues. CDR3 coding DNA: TGCGCCAGCAGCCAATGGACTAGCGGACTCAATGAGCAGTTCTTC. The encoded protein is CASSQWTSGLNEQFF.